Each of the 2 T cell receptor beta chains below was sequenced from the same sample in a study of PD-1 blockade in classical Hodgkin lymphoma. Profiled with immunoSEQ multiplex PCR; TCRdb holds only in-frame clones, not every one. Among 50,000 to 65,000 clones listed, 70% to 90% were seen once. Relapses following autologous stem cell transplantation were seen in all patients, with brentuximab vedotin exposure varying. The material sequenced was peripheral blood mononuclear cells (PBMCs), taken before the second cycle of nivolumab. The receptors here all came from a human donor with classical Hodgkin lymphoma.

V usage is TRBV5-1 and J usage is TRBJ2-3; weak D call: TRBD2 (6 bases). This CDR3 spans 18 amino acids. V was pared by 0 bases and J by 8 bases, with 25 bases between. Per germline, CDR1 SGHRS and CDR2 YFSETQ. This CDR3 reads CASSLERVLAGSHGTQYF. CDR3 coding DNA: TGCGCCAGCAGCTTGGAAAGGGTCTTGGCGGGGTCCCATGGTACGCAGTATTTT.

The DNA of the CDR3 is TGTGCCAGCAGTTACTCCCGCGGGAGGAACTATGGCTACACCTTC. Its protein is CASSYSRGRNYGYTF. The chain is built from TRBV6-5 and TRBJ1-2; D is ambiguous. CDR3 size: 15 residues. Trimming pared 0 bases from V and 2 bases from J, leaving 10 bases between. Per germline, CDR1 MNHEY and CDR2 SVGAGI.